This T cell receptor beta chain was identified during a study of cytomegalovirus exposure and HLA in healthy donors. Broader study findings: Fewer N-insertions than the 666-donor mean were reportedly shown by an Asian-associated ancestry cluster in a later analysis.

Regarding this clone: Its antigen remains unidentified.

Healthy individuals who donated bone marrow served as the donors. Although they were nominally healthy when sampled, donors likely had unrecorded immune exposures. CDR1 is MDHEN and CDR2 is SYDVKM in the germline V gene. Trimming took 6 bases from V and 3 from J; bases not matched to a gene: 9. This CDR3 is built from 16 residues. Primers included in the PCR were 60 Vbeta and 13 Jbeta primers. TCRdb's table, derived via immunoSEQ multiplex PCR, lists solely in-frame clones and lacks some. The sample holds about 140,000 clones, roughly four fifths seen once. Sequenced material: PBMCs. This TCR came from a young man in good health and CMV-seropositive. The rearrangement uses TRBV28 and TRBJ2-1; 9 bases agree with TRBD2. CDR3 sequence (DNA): TGTGCCAGCAGCCCAGCCGGGACTAGCTTCTACAATGAGCAGTTCTTC. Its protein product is CASSPAGTSFYNEQFF.